The 27 T cell receptor beta chains below come from one sample, sequenced in a study of shared clonotypes between healthy human individuals (dated by TCRdb to 2018 to 2021). The protocol used for the library was the immunoSEQ multiplex PCR assay. Sourced from immuneACCESS, this table was stored by TCRdb with only in-frame sequences that have V and J called. A share of the clones is absent; for the studies checked, an unresolved V gene accounts for under half, and the remainder has no known explanation. The sample contains about 1 million clones, more than 60% of them found a single time. The ten largest make up about 1.5% of the sample. The sequenced sample consisted of memory CD4+ T cells sorted from blood. The cell subset or site label for this specimen denotes: CD45RA-negative fraction. The receptors were gathered from a man aged 18 to 30 in good health.

The CDR3 nucleotides are TGTGCCTGGGCCCGACAGGGGAGGCAGCCCCAGCATTTT. Translation: CAWARQGRQPQHF. The chain carries TRBV30 and TRBJ1-5, with TRBD1 matching 8 bases. The CDR3 extends over 13 amino acids. CDR1 GTSNPN and CDR2 SVGIG come from the germline V gene (reference sequence). V shed 5 bases, J shed 7 bases, and the junction held 7 bases outside the gene matches.

This clone was counted a few times. The rearrangement links TRBV2 to TRBJ1-4; the D is unclear. Germline values: CDR1 SNHLY, CDR2 FYNNEI. Deletions cut 6 bases from V and 5 bases from J, with 16 bases between. The CDR3 covers 15 residues. CDR3 sequence reads: CASRTAGTENEKLFF. CDR3 nucleotides: TGTGCCAGCAGGACCGCAGGAACTGAAAATGAAAAACTGTTTTTT.

This clone was counted a few times. This same CDR3 is encoded by further DNA sequences in the sample. As DNA, the CDR3 is TGTGCCATCAGTGGGACAGCCTACGAGCAGTACTTC. Amino acid sequence: CAISGTAYEQYF. The chain is built from TRBV10-3 and TRBJ2-7; a possible D gene is TRBD1 (6 bases). CDR1 ENHRY and CDR2 SYGVKD come from the germline V gene. The CDR3 runs 12 residues. Trimming removed 4 bases from V and 2 bases from J, with 6 bases in between.

As for this clone: The sample has other DNA sequences that encode this CDR3 too. This chain links TRBV5-1 with TRBJ2-3; D call uncertain. Germline CDR1 is SGHRS and CDR2 is YFSETQ. Trimming removed 0 bases from V and 1 base from J, with 6 bases in between. This CDR3 spans 14 amino acids. The CDR3 here is CASSLDAGTDTQYF. The CDR3 DNA reads as TGCGCCAGCAGCTTGGATGCGGGCACAGATACGCAGTATTTT. The entire variable domain, with the rest obtained from reference TRBV5-1 and TRBJ2-3, is as follows: KAGVTQTPRYLIKTRGQQVTLSCSPISGHRSVSWYQQTPGQGLQFLFEYFSETQRNKGNFPGRFSGRQFSNSRSEMNVSTLELGDSALYLCASSLDAGTDTQYFGPGTRLTVL.

V usage is TRBV5-1 and J usage is TRBJ2-2; D uncertain. Per the germline V gene, CDR1 is SGHRS and CDR2 is YFSETQ. The CDR3 totals 15 residues. V gave up 5 bases and J gave up 3 bases, with 14 bases separating them. CDR3 nucleotides: TGCGCCAGCAGACTGGCGGCCTCTGACACCGGGGAGCTGTTTTTT. Its protein is CASRLAASDTGELFF.

The J gene is TRBJ1-1, the V gene TRBV6-6; 8 bases fit TRBD1. V lost 4 bases, J lost 7 bases, and 8 bases stayed unmatched. The CDR3 loop spans 14 amino acids. CDR1 is MNHNY, CDR2 SVGAGI, per germline (reference sequence). This CDR3 is CASSSGGRTLEAFF. The CDR3 DNA reads TGTGCCAGCAGTTCAGGGGGCCGAACGCTTGAAGCTTTCTTT.

CDR3 amino acids: CASSEAMAGPSANQPQHF. In nucleotides, the CDR3 is TGTGCCAGCAGTGAAGCGATGGCAGGGCCATCGGCAAATCAGCCCCAGCATTTT. The rearrangement uses TRBV2 and TRBJ1-5, with D perhaps TRBD1 (5 bases). The CDR3 extends over 18 amino acids. Trimming pared 0 bases from V and 4 bases from J, leaving 19 bases between. The germline CDR1 and CDR2 sequences are SNHLY and FYNNEI.

This clone was detected only a few times. Germline is not matched at one junction end, which may reflect a read error. The gene calls are TRBV7-9 and TRBJ1-1; the match to TRBD1 covers 7 bases. This CDR3 comprises 14 residues. The germline CDR1 and CDR2 sequences are SEHNR and FQNEAQ (reference sequence). Written as DNA, the CDR3 is TGTGCCAGCAGCCTCGACAGGGTGAAGACTGAAGCTTTCTTT. Its protein is CASSLDRVKTEAFF.

The chain joins TRBV29-1 to TRBJ1-1; 7 bases are shared with TRBD1. This CDR3 is built from 14 residues. The germline gives CDR1 SQVTM, CDR2 ANQGSEA. With V trimmed by 3 bases and J by 1 base, 5 bases remained unmatched. CDR3 region: CSVETGTENTEAFF. The CDR3 DNA is TGCAGCGTTGAGACCGGGACAGAGAACACTGAAGCTTTCTTT.

This clone was found a few times. The chain uses TRBV9 and TRBJ2-1; possible D gene TRBD2, 6 bases. The CDR3 runs to 16 residues. V was pared by 0 bases and J by 3 bases, with 13 bases between. CDR1 and CDR2 from the germline V gene are SGDLS and YYNGEE. Here the CDR3 reads CASSVVGGSGYNEQFF. The CDR3 coding sequence is TGTGCCAGCAGCGTAGTAGGAGGTAGCGGCTACAATGAGCAGTTCTTC. The full variable domain, its missing parts supplied by reference TRBV9 and TRBJ2-1, is DSGVTQTPKHLITATGQRVTLRCSPRSGDLSVYWYQQSLDQGLQFLIQYYNGEERAKGNILERFSAQQFPDLHSELNLSSLELGDSALYFCASSVVGGSGYNEQFFGPGTRLTVL.

This clone was recorded once. The chain carries TRBV19 and TRBJ1-4; D not resolved. Germline-derived CDR1 and CDR2 are LNHDA and SQIVND (reference sequence). The CDR3 is made up of 14 amino acids. Trimming took 7 bases from V and 5 from J, leaving 14 bases between them. CDR3 protein: CASNLQMTNEKLFF. CDR3 sequence (DNA): TGTGCCAGTAACCTCCAGATGACCAATGAAAAACTGTTTTTT. Supplemented by reference TRBV19 and TRBJ1-4, the full variable domain reads DGGITQSPKYLFRKEGQNVTLSCEQNLNHDAMYWYRQDPGQGLRLIYYSQIVNDFQKGDIAEGYSVSREKKESFPLTVTSAQKNPTAFYLCASNLQMTNEKLFFGSGTQLSVL.

This chain joins TRBV7-2 and TRBJ2-3; 9 positions agree with TRBD2. J gave up 15 bases and V 6 bases, and 10 bases lay outside the gene matches. The CDR3 contains 12 residues. Per germline, CDR1 SGHTA and CDR2 FQGNSA. CDR3 sequence reads: CASSRAGGTGYF. As DNA, the CDR3 is TGTGCCAGCAGTCGAGCGGGAGGAACGGGTTATTTT.

This rearrangement joins TRBV28 to TRBJ2-2, with D unclear. The CDR3 contains 12 residues. V was pared by 5 bases and J by 5 bases, with 6 bases between. CDR1 MDHEN and CDR2 SYDVKM come from the germline V gene. CDR3 bases: TGTGCCAGCAGTGCAGCTACCGGGGAGCTGTTTTTT. Translation gives CASSAATGELFF.

CDR3 sequence (DNA): TGTGCCAGCAGTTACTCGAAGTATAGCAATCAGCCCCAGCATTTT. Translating it yields CASSYSKYSNQPQHF. The chain carries TRBV6-5 and TRBJ1-5, with no clear D. The CDR3 extends over 15 amino acids. Trimming took off 0 bases at V and 0 bases at J, with 6 bases between the two ends. CDR1 and CDR2 from the germline V gene are MNHEY and SVGAGI.

The rearrangement joins TRBV10-3 to TRBJ2-6; TRBD1 agrees at 8 bases. The CDR3 runs to 16 residues. V gave up 9 bases and J gave up 4 bases; unmatched junction bases: 11. Germline CDR1 reads ENHRY; CDR2 reads SYGVKD. Written as DNA, the CDR3 is TGTGCCATTTACCCCGGACAGGGCTCGGGGGCCAACGTCCTGACTTTC. Amino acid sequence: CAIYPGQGSGANVLTF.

J is TRBJ2-7 and V is TRBV18, with TRBD1 identical over 9 bases. Trimming at V came to 1 base and at J to 4 bases, leaving 8 bases not matched to a gene. This CDR3 region has 16 residues. CDR1 and CDR2 from the germline V gene are KGHSH and LQKENI. CDR3 bases: TGTGCCAGCTCACCACAGCTCACAGGGGGCAGTTACGAGCAGTACTTC. It specifies CASSPQLTGGSYEQYF. Full variable domain (rest looked up from reference TRBV18 and TRBJ2-7): NAGVMQNPRHLVRRRGQEARLRCSPMKGHSHVYWYRQLPEEGLKFMVYLQKENIIDESGMPKERFSAEFPKEGPSILRIQQVVRGDSAAYFCASSPQLTGGSYEQYFGPGTRLTVT.

This clone was observed once. The chain recombines TRBV4-3 with TRBJ1-1, with 12 bases fitting TRBD1. The CDR3 consists of 21 residues. After removal of 3 bases from V and 2 bases from J, the junction contained 19 bases not matched to a gene. Germline V gene sequence: CDR1 LGHNA, CDR2 YSLEER. The CDR3 nucleotides read TGCGCCAGCAGCCAGAGACCCTGGGACAGGGGGCGAGGGGGCTTCAACACTGAAGCTTTCTTT. Translated, it gives CASSQRPWDRGRGGFNTEAFF.

This clone was seen just once. The V gene is TRBV4-1, the J gene TRBJ2-3; no firm D call. Deletions cut 6 bases from V and 4 bases from J, with 8 bases between. The CDR3 is made up of 12 amino acids. Germline V gene data show CDR1 as MGHRA and CDR2 as YSYEKL. CDR3 sequence reads: CASSFMADTQYF. CDR3 DNA sequence: TGCGCCAGCAGTTTCATGGCAGATACGCAGTATTTT.

The V call is TRBV19, the J call TRBJ2-3, with D perhaps being TRBD1 or TRBD2 (5 bases each). The V gene's germline CDR1 is LNHDA and CDR2 SQIVND (reference sequence). The germline V and J ends were trimmed by 3 bases and 4 bases, with 17 bases remaining between them. This CDR3 is built from 16 residues. CDR3 in DNA: TGTGCCAGTAGTATGGGACCTAGAGTTTCTTCAGATACGCAGTATTTT. Translating gives CASSMGPRVSSDTQYF. The entire variable domain, with the rest obtained from reference TRBV19 and TRBJ2-3, is as follows: DGGITQSPKYLFRKEGQNVTLSCEQNLNHDAMYWYRQDPGQGLRLIYYSQIVNDFQKGDIAEGYSVSREKKESFPLTVTSAQKNPTAFYLCASSMGPRVSSDTQYFGPGTRLTVL.

The genes are TRBV15 and TRBJ2-7; 9 positions agree with TRBD1. Germline V gives CDR1 LNHNV, CDR2 YYDKDF (reference sequence). Trimming removed 4 bases from V and 4 bases from J; junction bases left unmatched: 8. The CDR3 totals 15 residues. CDR3 region: CATSNWDREGYEQYF. CDR3 nucleotide sequence: TGTGCCACCAGCAACTGGGACAGGGAAGGATACGAGCAGTACTTC. Full variable domain (outside the CDR3, taken from reference TRBV15 and TRBJ2-7): DAMVIQNPRYQVTQFGKPVTLSCSQTLNHNVMYWYQQKSSQAPKLLFHYYDKDFNNEADTPDNFQSRRPNTSFCFLDIRSPGLGDTAMYLCATSNWDREGYEQYFGPGTRLTVT.

To note about this clone: Since a much larger clone is just one base distant, this may be a read error. Different DNA sequences within this sample yield the same CDR3. The chain uses TRBV28 and TRBJ1-6; D may be TRBD1 (6 bases). Looked up from germline, CDR1 is MDHEN and CDR2 is SYDVKM. V lost 6 bases and J 9 bases, leaving 15 bases between the germline ends. The CDR3 has 14 residues. The CDR3 sequence: CASRISGAGSPLHF. CDR3 bases: TGTGCCAGCAGAATTTCAGGGGCAGGTTCACCCCTCCACTTT.

A word on this clone: The same CDR3 is also encoded by other DNA sequences in this sample. The chain employs TRBV7-2 and TRBJ2-3; unclear D gene. V was clipped by 3 bases and J by 6 bases, with 7 bases between them. CDR1 is SGHTA and CDR2 is FQGNSA in the germline V gene. The CDR3 sequence is 12 residues long. CDR3 sequence: CASSFGGDTQYF. CDR3 DNA sequence: TGTGCCAGCAGCTTCGGCGGCGATACGCAGTATTTT.

The chain is built from TRBV30 and TRBJ1-6, with unresolved D. The CDR3 extends over 16 amino acids. Per the germline V gene, CDR1 is GTSNPN and CDR2 is SVGIG (reference sequence). V was cut by 4 bases and J by 0 bases, with 13 bases left in between. This CDR3 reads CAWNTDPSSYNSPLHF. Here the CDR3 DNA reads TGTGCCTGGAATACGGACCCGAGCTCCTATAATTCACCCCTCCACTTT.

This rearrangement joins TRBV6-1 to TRBJ2-5; TRBD2 might be the D (7 bases). The germline CDR1 and CDR2 sequences are MNHNS and SASEGT. V gave up 4 bases and J gave up 5 bases, with 20 bases separating them. The CDR3 covers 16 residues. This chain's CDR3 is CASSAKGGGLLETQYF. The CDR3 DNA reads TGTGCCAGCAGTGCTAAGGGGGGGGGCCTGTTGGAGACCCAGTACTTC.

This chain connects TRBV29-1 to TRBJ1-1, with 8 bases aligning to TRBD1. This CDR3 comprises 13 residues. CDR1 and CDR2 from the germline V gene are SQVTM and ANQGSEA. V dropped 5 bases and J dropped 5; count of bases not matched to a gene: 7. CDR3 loop: CSVSGGGITEAFF. The CDR3 nucleotides are TGCAGCGTTTCAGGGGGCGGGATAACTGAAGCTTTCTTT. The full variable domain, completed using reference TRBV29-1 and TRBJ1-1, is SAVISQKPSRDICQRGTSLTIQCQVDSQVTMMFWYRQQPGQSLTLIATANQGSEATYESGFVIDKFPISRPNLTFSTLTVSNMSPEDSSIYLCSVSGGGITEAFFGQGTRLTVV.

J is TRBJ2-3 and V is TRBV19; 14 bases map to TRBD2. CDR3 length equals 18 residues. V was clipped by 4 bases and J by 0 bases; unmatched bases: 6. Germline V gives CDR1 LNHDA, CDR2 SQIVND (reference sequence). The CDR3 sequence is CASSKTSGGADSTDTQYF. CDR3 sequence (DNA): TGTGCCAGTAGTAAGACTAGCGGGGGGGCCGATAGCACAGATACGCAGTATTTT.

This chain uses TRBV10-1 with TRBJ2-1; 7 nucleotides agree with TRBD1. Germline CDR1 and CDR2: WNHNN and SYGVQD (reference sequence). J lost 6 bases, V lost 5 bases, and 16 bases had no gene match. The CDR3 contains 17 residues. For the CDR3, the DNA is TGCGCCAGCAGTTCACTTACACAGGGGATGGGGTCCAATGAGCAGTTCTTC. Its protein product is CASSSLTQGMGSNEQFF.